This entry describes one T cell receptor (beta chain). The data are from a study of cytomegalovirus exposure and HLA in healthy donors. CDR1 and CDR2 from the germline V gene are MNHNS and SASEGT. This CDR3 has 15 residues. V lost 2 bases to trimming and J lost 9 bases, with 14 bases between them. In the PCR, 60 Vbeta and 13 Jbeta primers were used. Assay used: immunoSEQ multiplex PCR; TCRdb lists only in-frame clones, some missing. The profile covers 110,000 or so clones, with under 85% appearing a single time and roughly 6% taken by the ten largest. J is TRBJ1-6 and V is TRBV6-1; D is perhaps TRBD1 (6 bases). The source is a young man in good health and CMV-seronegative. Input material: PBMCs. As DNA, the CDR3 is TGTGCCAGCAGTGAAAAGTACGAAGGGGGTTCACCCCTCCACTTT. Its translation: CASSEKYEGGSPLHF.